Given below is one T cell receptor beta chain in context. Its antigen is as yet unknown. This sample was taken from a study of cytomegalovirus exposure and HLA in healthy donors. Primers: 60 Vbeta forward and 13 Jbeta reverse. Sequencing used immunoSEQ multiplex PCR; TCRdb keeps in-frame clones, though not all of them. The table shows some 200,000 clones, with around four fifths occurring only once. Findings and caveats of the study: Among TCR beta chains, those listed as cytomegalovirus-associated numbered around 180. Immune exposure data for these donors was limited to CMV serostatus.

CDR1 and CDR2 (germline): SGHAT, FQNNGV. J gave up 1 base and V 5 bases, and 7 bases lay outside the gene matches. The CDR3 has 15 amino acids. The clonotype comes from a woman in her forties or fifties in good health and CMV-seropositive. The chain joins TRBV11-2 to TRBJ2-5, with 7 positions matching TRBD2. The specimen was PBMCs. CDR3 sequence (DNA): TGTGCCAGCAGCAGGGCTAGCGGAACCCAAGAGACCCAGTACTTC. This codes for CASSRASGTQETQYF.